These 32 T cell receptor beta chains were sequenced from one sample in a study of OX40 agonist ivuxolimab in advanced cancers. Sequencing was performed with immunoSEQ multiplex PCR; in TCRdb, only in-frame clones are kept and a portion is missing. The table has around 49,000 clones, roughly 79% seen once; the top ten hold roughly 7.9%. The sample in question was CD4+ or CD8+ T cells sorted from blood, obtained in a trial of the OX40 agonist ivuxolimab. The receptors originated from an adult with an advanced solid tumor such as melanoma, head and neck, liver or kidney cancer.

The chain carries TRBV11-2 and TRBJ2-1; D gene ambiguous. Per the germline V gene, CDR1 is SGHAT and CDR2 is FQNNGV. V lost 0 bases, J lost 5 bases, and 8 bases lay in between. The CDR3 runs 14 residues. CDR3 DNA sequence: TGTGCCAGCAGCTTAGAATTGGGTAACAATGAGCAGTTCTTC. Its translation is CASSLELGNNEQFF.

The sample holds one count of this clone. This sequence joins TRBV4-2 and TRBJ2-7; a weak D match, TRBD2 (6 bases). The length of the CDR3 is 16 residues. V was shortened by 0 bases and J by 0 bases, with 12 bases between the two germline ends. The germline V gene has CDR1 LGHNA and CDR2 YNFKEQ. CDR3 sequence reads: CASSQEWSGSSYEQYF. As DNA, the CDR3 is TGTGCCAGCAGCCAAGAATGGTCCGGGAGCTCCTACGAGCAGTACTTC.

The V call is TRBV30, the J call TRBJ1-2; D might be TRBD1 (6 bases). Germline V CDR1 and CDR2: GTSNPN, SVGIG (reference sequence). Deletions cut 3 bases from V and 4 bases from J, with 9 bases between. This CDR3 is 12 amino acids long. The CDR3 here is CAWSRRGYGYTF. The CDR3 DNA is TGTGCCTGGAGCCGCAGGGGCTATGGCTACACCTTC.

The count of this clone is one. In DNA, the CDR3 is TGTGCCAGTGGGACTAGCGGGAGTTACGAGCAGTACTTC. Protein sequence: CASGTSGSYEQYF. The V and J genes are TRBV18 and TRBJ2-7; 14 bases match TRBD2. Germline V lookup: CDR1 KGHSH, CDR2 LQKENI. V shed 9 bases, J shed 4 bases, and the junction held 2 bases outside the gene matches. The CDR3 is 13 residues long. Combining the CDR3 with reference TRBV18 and TRBJ2-7 gives the whole variable domain NAGVMQNPRHLVRRRGQEARLRCSPMKGHSHVYWYRQLPEEGLKFMVYLQKENIIDESGMPKERFSAEFPKEGPSILRIQQVVRGDSAAYFCASGTSGSYEQYFGPGTRLTVT.

V and J are TRBV6-5 and TRBJ1-2, with a tentative D call TRBD1 (6 bases). This CDR3 has 15 amino acids. V lost 4 bases and J lost 1, with 13 bases in between. Germline V gene data show CDR1 as MNHEY and CDR2 as SVGAGI. DNA for the CDR3: TGTGCCAGCAGTTTCAACAGGGACCTTAACTATGGCTACACCTTC. Its translation is CASSFNRDLNYGYTF.

CDR3 sequence (DNA): TGTGCCAGCAGCGGGCTGTGGGGGGCTAGCGGATGGTACGAGCAGTACTTC. The encoded protein is CASSGLWGASGWYEQYF. This chain joins TRBV7-2 and TRBJ2-7; a possible D gene is TRBD2 (7 bases). V was pared by 5 bases and J by 4 bases, with 24 bases between. This CDR3 comprises 17 residues. CDR1 and CDR2 (germline): SGHTA, FQGNSA.

This clone was detected only a few times. The V gene is TRBV5-1, the J gene TRBJ1-2; maybe TRBD1 (6 bases). V dropped 3 bases and J dropped 1 base, with 16 bases sitting between them. The CDR3 totals 16 residues. Per germline, CDR1 SGHRS and CDR2 YFSETQ. CDR3 coding DNA: TGCGCCAGCAGCTCGTCCTCAGGGGAGGGTAACTATGGCTACACCTTC. Its translation: CASSSSSGEGNYGYTF.

The rearrangement uses TRBV5-6 and TRBJ1-2, with D possibly being TRBD1 (5 bases). CDR3 length: 12 amino acids. V was pared by 1 base and J by 8 bases, with 9 bases between. Germline CDR1 and CDR2: SGHDT and YYEEEE. CDR3: CASSLSRVGYTF. The CDR3 DNA reads as TGTGCCAGCAGCTTGTCCAGGGTAGGCTACACCTTC.

The chain links TRBV27 to TRBJ1-2; 7 bases match TRBD1. The V gene end was trimmed by 2 bases and the J gene end by 0 bases; junction bases not matched to a gene: 9. This CDR3 region has 17 residues. CDR1 and CDR2 (germline): MNHEY, SMNVEV (reference sequence). CDR3 amino acids: CASSLAGGIISNYGYTF. The CDR3 DNA is TGTGCCAGCAGTTTAGCAGGGGGAATCATCTCTAACTATGGCTACACCTTC.

The chain recombines TRBV5-4 with TRBJ1-6; D is unclear. Germline CDR1 SGHNT, CDR2 YYREEE (reference sequence). The CDR3 is 15 residues long. Trimming shortened V by 5 bases and J by 5 bases, and 14 bases separated the two germline ends. The CDR3 DNA sequence: TGTGCCAGCAGTCGGACCGGGAGCAATAATTCACCCCTCCACTTT. It yields the protein CASSRTGSNNSPLHF.

The chain is built from TRBV30 and TRBJ1-6; D unresolved. Trimming took off 2 bases at V and 6 bases at J, with 5 bases between the two ends. Germline V lookup: CDR1 GTSNPN, CDR2 SVGIG (reference sequence). The CDR3 runs 12 residues. The CDR3 sequence: CAWSTSNSPLHF. DNA for the CDR3: TGTGCCTGGAGTACTTCTAATTCACCCCTCCACTTT.

V is TRBV7-2 and J is TRBJ1-4, with D unresolved. V shed 1 base and J shed 3 bases, with 12 bases lying between them. This CDR3 contains 16 residues. In germline, CDR1 is SGHTA, CDR2 FQGNSA. The CDR3 region is CASSLVSGVANEKLFF. Written as DNA, the CDR3 is TGTGCCAGCAGCTTAGTCAGCGGGGTGGCTAATGAAAAACTGTTTTTT.

The table lists this clone with a few counts. The chain is built from TRBV11-2 and TRBJ1-2; no firm D call. The CDR3 is 12 residues long. Germline V gives CDR1 SGHAT, CDR2 FQNNGV. V was shortened by 0 bases and J by 6 bases, with 5 bases between the two germline ends. For the CDR3, the DNA is TGTGCCAGCAGCTTAGACTGGGATGGCTACACCTTC. Translating gives CASSLDWDGYTF.

This clone was seen a handful of times. The chain combines TRBV10-2 with TRBJ1-2; D gene ambiguous. The CDR3 contains 12 residues. The V end was cut by 3 bases, the J end by 5 bases, with 7 bases between. Germline V CDR1 and CDR2: WSHSY, SAAADI. The CDR3 bases are TGCGCCAGCAGTGATAATGGTTATGGCTACACCTTC. Protein product: CASSDNGYGYTF.

This clone was counted a single time. In the same sample, other DNA sequences code for this CDR3. This chain uses TRBV30 with TRBJ1-1; perhaps TRBD1 as D (6 bases). V gave up 0 bases and J gave up 5 bases, with 10 bases separating them. This CDR3 is built from 13 residues. Germline V gene data show CDR1 as GTSNPN and CDR2 as SVGIG (reference sequence). For the CDR3, the DNA is TGTGCCTGGAGTGTGGAGGGGGGGACTGAAGCTTTCTTT. This gives the protein CAWSVEGGTEAFF.

This chain links TRBV2 with TRBJ1-4; 10 bases align to TRBD1. V shed 5 bases and J 1 base; nucleotides not matched to a gene: 10. Germline CDR1 is SNHLY and CDR2 is FYNNEI. There are 18 residues in the CDR3. The CDR3 DNA reads as TGTGCCAGCAGTCAAACATTCCGGGACAGGGGAACTAATGAAAAACTGTTTTTT. This gives the protein CASSQTFRDRGTNEKLFF.

There are a few counts of this clone. The gene calls are TRBV5-1 and TRBJ1-2, with TRBD1 as a possible D gene (5 bases). Germline assignment: CDR1 SGHRS and CDR2 YFSETQ. V lost 4 bases and J lost 4, with 17 bases in between. CDR3 size: 15 residues. In DNA, the CDR3 is TGCGCCAGCAGCACCGACAGCCTCAACATCTATGGCTACACCTTC. This sequence encodes CASSTDSLNIYGYTF.

The V and J genes are TRBV6-7 and TRBJ2-7; 8 nucleotides align to TRBD1. TRBV6-7 counts as an open reading frame of uncertain function. V shed 7 bases and J 5 bases; nucleotides not matched to a gene: 10. The CDR3 runs to 14 residues. CDR3 region: CASMRGQGADEQYF. CDR3 in DNA: TGTGCCAGCATGCGGGGTCAGGGGGCCGACGAGCAGTACTTC.

V usage is TRBV5-6 and J usage is TRBJ2-3, with TRBD2 matching over 10 bases. This CDR3 has 15 amino acids. Germline CDR1 and CDR2: SGHDT and YYEEEE. V lost 4 bases to trimming and J lost 3 bases; unmatched junction nucleotides: 5. The CDR3 nucleotides read TGTGCCAGCAGCATAGGACTAGCGGTAACAGATACGCAGTATTTT. This sequence encodes CASSIGLAVTDTQYF.

The V and J genes are TRBV7-2 and TRBJ2-7; D not certain. Between the trimmed V and J ends, which lost 1 base and 1 base, there was a span of 11 bases. The CDR3 contains 15 residues. Germline assignment: CDR1 SGHTA and CDR2 FQGNSA. The CDR3 protein is CASSLVGSVSYEQYF. The DNA for the CDR3 is TGTGCCAGCAGCTTAGTAGGGTCGGTTTCCTACGAGCAGTACTTC.

The genes are TRBV27 and TRBJ2-1, with no clear D. Germline CDR1 MNHEY, CDR2 SMNVEV (reference sequence). Trimming took off 2 bases at V and 9 bases at J, with 8 bases between the two ends. This CDR3 region has 12 residues. CDR3: CASSLIGFEQFF. The CDR3 DNA reads TGTGCCAGCAGTTTAATAGGATTTGAGCAGTTCTTC.

The J gene is TRBJ2-1, the V gene TRBV5-5; D unclear. Germline CDR1 SGHKS, CDR2 YYEKEE (reference sequence). This CDR3 region has 16 residues. V was shortened by 5 bases and J by 0 bases, with 15 bases between the two germline ends. CDR3 loop: CASSSYTASSYNEQFF. The CDR3 DNA is TGTGCCAGCAGTTCGTACACGGCCAGCTCCTACAATGAGCAGTTCTTC.

V usage is TRBV20-1 and J usage is TRBJ1-2; no definite D call. Trimming took 8 bases from V and 7 from J, leaving 8 bases between them. Looked up from germline, CDR1 is DFQATT and CDR2 is SNEGSKA (reference sequence). The CDR3 covers 9 residues. Here the CDR3 DNA reads TGCAGTCCGCCGGGTGGCTACACCTTC. Translation gives CSPPGGYTF.

The rearrangement uses TRBV6-1 and TRBJ2-5; 10 bases line up with TRBD1. Germline lookup yields CDR1 MNHNS and CDR2 SASEGT. V gave up 7 bases and J gave up 5 bases; unmatched junction bases: 7. This CDR3 is built from 14 residues. The CDR3 here is CASNWDRGGETQYF. The CDR3 DNA follows: TGTGCCAGCAATTGGGACAGGGGAGGGGAGACCCAGTACTTC.

The J gene is TRBJ2-3, the V gene TRBV6-4, with TRBD2 matching over 9 bases. The CDR3 sequence is 15 residues long. Trimming cost V 3 bases and J 4 bases; bases outside gene matches: 5. CDR1 MRHNA and CDR2 SNTAGT come from the germline V gene. The CDR3 spells CASSDLAGPADTQYF. CDR3 DNA: TGTGCCAGCAGTGATCTAGCGGGACCTGCAGATACGCAGTATTTT.

The chain joins TRBV5-1 to TRBJ2-1; D is perhaps TRBD2 (5 bases). Trimming left V 1 base short and J 4 bases short, with 18 bases between. The CDR3 has 17 residues. In germline, CDR1 is SGHRS, CDR2 YFSETQ. The CDR3 sequence is CASSLPLERAAYNEQFF. DNA of the CDR3: TGCGCCAGCAGCTTGCCCCTTGAGAGGGCCGCTTACAATGAGCAGTTCTTC.

V usage is TRBV28 and J usage is TRBJ2-2; unclear D gene. Deletions cut 3 bases from V and 6 bases from J, with 5 bases between. The germline V gene has CDR1 MDHEN and CDR2 SYDVKM. This CDR3 region has 12 residues. As DNA, the CDR3 is TGTGCCAGCAGTTTTACCCCCGGGGAGCTGTTTTTT. Residues: CASSFTPGELFF.

This chain uses TRBV18 with TRBJ2-5; the D call may be TRBD1 or TRBD2 (5 bases each). The J call is uncertain, as TRBJ2-7 better fits the DNA end. Germline values: CDR1 KGHSH, CDR2 LQKENI. This CDR3 contains 13 residues. CDR3 sequence reads: CASSPGTPYEQYF. The CDR3 nucleotides are TGTGCCAGCTCCCCCGGGACCCCCTACGAGCAGTACTTC.

The chain joins TRBV6-1 to TRBJ1-2; weak D call: TRBD1 (5 bases). The CDR3 totals 14 residues. The V gene lost 6 bases and the J gene lost 4 bases, with 15 bases spanning the gap. The germline CDR1 and CDR2 sequences are MNHNS and SASEGT. The CDR3 DNA follows: TGTGCCAGCAGCGCAGGGTCTCGTGGCTATGGCTACACCTTC. It yields the protein CASSAGSRGYGYTF.

A single count supports this clone. The chain joins TRBV25-1 to TRBJ1-4; D possibly corresponds to TRBD1 (6 bases). Trimming left V 7 bases short and J 7 bases short, with 16 bases between. The CDR3 has 14 amino acids. Per germline, CDR1 MGHDK and CDR2 SYGVNS. CDR3: CASTSDSPFEKLFF. In DNA, the CDR3 is TGTGCCAGCACCTCGGACAGCCCCTTTGAAAAACTGTTTTTT.

The rearrangement uses TRBV25-1 and TRBJ1-1, with 8 nucleotides matching TRBD1. Germline CDR1 is MGHDK and CDR2 is SYGVNS. The J segment lost 7 bases and the V segment lost 4 bases, leaving 17 bases of the junction unmatched. The CDR3 covers 17 residues. Here the CDR3 reads CASSGDFGDRRGNEAFF. For the CDR3, the DNA is TGTGCCAGCAGTGGGGATTTTGGGGACAGGAGAGGGAATGAAGCTTTCTTT.

The V call is TRBV6-5, the J call TRBJ2-2; TRBD1 matches 10 bases. The CDR3 totals 15 residues. Trimming removed 6 bases from V and 5 bases from J; junction bases left unmatched: 6. From germline, CDR1 is MNHEY and CDR2 SVGAGI. The CDR3: CASSRDRGETGELFF. The DNA of the CDR3 is TGTGCCAGCAGCCGGGACAGGGGAGAGACCGGGGAGCTGTTTTTT.